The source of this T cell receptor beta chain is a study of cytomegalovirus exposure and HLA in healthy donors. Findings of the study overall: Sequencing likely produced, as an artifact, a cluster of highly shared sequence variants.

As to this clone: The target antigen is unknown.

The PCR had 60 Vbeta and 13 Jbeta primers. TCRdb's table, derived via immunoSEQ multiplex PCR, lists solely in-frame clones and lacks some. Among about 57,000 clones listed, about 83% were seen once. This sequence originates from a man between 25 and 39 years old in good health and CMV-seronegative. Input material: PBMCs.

The CDR3 spells CASSPRTSGAWGTQYF. The DNA for the CDR3 is TGTGCCAGCAGCCCCAGGACTAGCGGGGCCTGGGGGACCCAGTACTTC. J is TRBJ2-5 and V is TRBV7-2; 12 bases fit TRBD2. The CDR3 runs 16 residues. The germline gives CDR1 SGHTA, CDR2 FQGNSA. Trimming cost V 5 bases and J 7 bases; bases outside gene matches: 11.